The clone carrying this T cell receptor (beta chain) was seen a few times. Its antigen is still unknown. The CDR3 loop spans 16 amino acids. Per germline, CDR1 SGHAT and CDR2 FQNNGV. V lost 1 base to trimming and J lost 1 base; unmatched junction nucleotides: 3. It was through 5'RACE template switching that TCR cDNA was made, with a universal primer site and UMIs added. TCRdb processed the 5' RACE reads anew with MiXCR; each CDR3 protein has one entry. This sample carries about 360,000 distinct CDR3 sequences, 6.2% of them seen once, and the ten largest clones take approximately 15%. The sample comes from a study of T cells after yellow fever vaccination. Study background: Preparation of fractions with low cell numbers was performed using SMART-Seq v4 Ultra Low Input. Study conclusions and caveats: Researchers cautioned that FACS-sorted repertoires could harbor abundant clonotypes contaminating from the bulk population. The secondary response showed a weaker magnitude and a faster peak, day 5 versus 15.

The sequences come from PBMCs, collected 5 days after the yellow fever booster vaccination. The sequence derives from a man aged 25 to 40 who received the YFV17D yellow fever vaccine. The J gene is TRBJ2-3, the V gene TRBV11-2, with TRBD2 matching over 9 bases. This CDR3 reads CASSLGASGGTDTQYF. In DNA form, the CDR3 reads TGTGCCAGCAGCTTAGGAGCTAGCGGGGGCACAGATACGCAGTATTTT.